A single sample gave rise to the 14 T cell receptor beta chains below, sequenced in a study of response to subunit inactivated influenza vaccine. MiXCR was run by TCRdb on the RT-PCR reads, yielding one entry per CDR3 protein. The sample holds 800,000 to 1,000,000 distinct CDR3 sequences, around 20% seen once. The specimen was PBMCs from blood, collected approximately 5 days after vaccination. The receptors originated from a man over 45 who received an inactivated influenza vaccine.

The chain couples TRBV7-8 to TRBJ1-1; weak D call: TRBD1 (5 bases). Trimming took 1 base from V and 8 from J, leaving 14 bases between them. The germline gives CDR1 SGHVS, CDR2 FQNEAQ. The CDR3 contains 14 residues. For the CDR3, the DNA is TGTGCCAGCAGCTTAGATCCAAGGGGCGGAGAAGCTTTCTTT. It codes for CASSLDPRGGEAFF.

A few counts support this clonotype. The chain uses TRBV20-1 and TRBJ2-5; possibly TRBD2 for D (6 bases). The CDR3 is made up of 14 amino acids. Germline V lookup: CDR1 DFQATT, CDR2 SNEGSKA (reference sequence). V lost 3 bases to trimming and J lost 3 bases, with 14 bases between them. The DNA for the CDR3 is TGCAGTGCTAGTGTGGGGGGACTGGAAGAGACCCAGTACTTC. Its translation is CSASVGGLEETQYF.

A few counts support this clonotype. This sequence joins TRBV29-1 and TRBJ2-1, with no clear D. The V end lost 8 bases, the J end lost 4 bases, and 12 bases lay between the germline ends. This CDR3 comprises 12 residues. Germline V gene sequence: CDR1 SQVTM, CDR2 ANQGSEA. The CDR3 here is CSFLGRYNEQFF. The CDR3 DNA reads TGCAGCTTCCTCGGGCGGTACAATGAGCAGTTCTTC.

This clonotype was detected a few times. The chain links TRBV20-1 to TRBJ1-1; TRBD1 matches at 7 bases. Germline trimming cut 3 bases from V and 3 bases from J; bases unmatched to any gene: 7. The V gene's germline CDR1 is DFQATT and CDR2 SNEGSKA (reference sequence). The CDR3 loop spans 14 amino acids. CDR3 residues: CSARARTGDTEAFF. CDR3 sequence (DNA): TGCAGTGCTAGGGCCAGGACAGGAGACACTGAAGCTTTCTTT.

This clonotype appeared a single time. This chain links TRBV20-1 with TRBJ2-2, with TRBD2 matching 8 bases. After removal of 4 bases from V and 5 bases from J, the junction contained 9 bases not matched to a gene. CDR3 length: 15 residues. CDR1 and CDR2 (germline): DFQATT, SNEGSKA (reference sequence). CDR3 nucleotide sequence: TGCAGTGCTAACCCGGGGGGGGGCGTAACCGGGGAGCTGTTTTTT. This encodes CSANPGGGVTGELFF.

This clonotype was found a few times. V and J are TRBV7-2 and TRBJ1-1; weak D call: TRBD1 (5 bases). The ends were cut back, 1 base at V and 7 bases at J, with 13 bases in the middle. Germline V gene sequence: CDR1 SGHTA, CDR2 FQGNSA. This CDR3 is 14 amino acids long. CDR3 in amino acids: CASSLVGRDGEAFF. Here the CDR3 DNA reads TGTGCCAGCAGCTTAGTAGGCAGGGATGGTGAAGCTTTCTTT. Based on the CDR3 plus reference TRBV7-2 and TRBJ1-1, the full variable domain is GAGVSQSPSNKVTEKGKDVELRCDPISGHTALYWYRQSLGQGLEFLIYFQGNSAPDKSGLPSDRFSAERTGGSVSTLTIQRTQQEDSAVYLCASSLVGRDGEAFFGQGTRLTVV.

J is TRBJ1-1 and V is TRBV6-1; unclear D gene. The V end lost 6 bases, the J end lost 0 bases, and 5 bases lay between the germline ends. The germline V gene encodes CDR1 MNHNS and CDR2 SASEGT. This CDR3 is built from 12 residues. The CDR3 region is CASRIMNTEAFF. CDR3 in DNA: TGTGCCAGCAGAATCATGAACACTGAAGCTTTCTTT.

The table lists this clonotype with a few counts. This sequence joins TRBV7-8 and TRBJ2-5; possibly TRBD1 or TRBD2 for D (5 bases each). Germline V CDR1 and CDR2: SGHVS, FQNEAQ. The CDR3 runs 16 residues. Trimming removed 4 bases at V and 3 bases at J, with 18 bases between. The CDR3 protein is CASSSEGRDGKETQYF. In DNA, the CDR3 is TGTGCCAGCAGCTCCGAGGGGCGCGATGGGAAAGAGACCCAGTACTTC.

This clonotype was picked up a small number of times. A junction boundary mismatches the germline segment, possibly from a read error. The chain carries TRBV7-2 and TRBJ2-7, with 10 bases lining up with TRBD2. The CDR3 extends over 15 amino acids. Looked up from germline, CDR1 is SGHTA and CDR2 is FQGNSA. The CDR3 region is CASTLRTSGPYEQYF. DNA for the CDR3: TGTGCCAGCACCTTAAGGACTAGCGGACCTTACGAGCAGTACTTC.

The CDR3 loop reads CASSPPGTFSGNTIYF. CDR3 coding DNA: TGTGCCAGCTCACCACCAGGGACTTTCTCTGGAAACACCATATATTTT. The rearrangement joins TRBV18 to TRBJ1-3, with TRBD1 as a possible D gene (5 bases). CDR3 length: 16 amino acids. Germline V gives CDR1 KGHSH, CDR2 LQKENI. Trimming stripped 0 bases from V and 0 bases from J, with 9 bases between.

This clonotype was observed a few times. The chain carries TRBV6-1 and TRBJ2-5; D is unclear. The CDR3 loop spans 16 amino acids. Germline lookup yields CDR1 MNHNS and CDR2 SASEGT. The germline V and J ends were trimmed by 5 bases and 7 bases, with 23 bases remaining between them. CDR3 sequence: CASSRGQPQRRSTQYF. Written as DNA, the CDR3 is TGTGCCAGCAGTCGAGGCCAGCCGCAAAGACGGTCGACCCAGTACTTC.

The chain links TRBV20-1 to TRBJ1-5; TRBD1 is a possible D gene (5 bases). Germline CDR1 and CDR2: DFQATT and SNEGSKA (reference sequence). The CDR3 sequence is 16 residues long. V lost 0 bases and J lost 6, with 18 bases in between. In DNA form, the CDR3 reads TGCAGTGCTAGAGAACAATCGGGACCGCGCGTTCAGCCCCAGCATTTT. The encoded protein is CSAREQSGPRVQPQHF.

In this sample, this clonotype turned up a few times. The rearrangement joins TRBV12-3 or TRBV12-4 to TRBJ2-1; 9 nucleotides match TRBD2. The CDR3 has 15 residues. V lost 7 bases, J lost 5 bases, and 9 bases stayed unmatched. The CDR3 DNA reads TGTGCCAGCACCACCGGACTAGCGCTGGACAATGAGCAGTTCTTC. Translated: CASTTGLALDNEQFF.

The rearrangement links TRBV7-2 to TRBJ2-1, with TRBD2 identical over 14 bases. Germline V gene lookup returns CDR1 SGHTA and CDR2 FQGNSA. Germline trimming cut 5 bases from V and 9 bases from J; bases unmatched to any gene: 6. The CDR3 covers 15 residues. The CDR3 sequence: CASSGGLAGGGEQFF. For the CDR3, the DNA is TGTGCCAGCAGCGGAGGACTAGCGGGGGGAGGTGAGCAGTTCTTC.